The 11 T cell receptor beta chains below all came from one sample that was sequenced in a study of T cell responses to AZD1222 COVID-19 vaccine. This table comes from immunoSEQ multiplex PCR, and its TCRdb copy is limited to in-frame clones, with some not included. The sample lists over 55,000 clones, over 80% seen once, with around 7.3% in the top ten. This specimen was peripheral blood, taken on day 0 of AZD1222 vaccination. The receptors stem from an adult in good health.

The rearrangement links TRBV7-9 to TRBJ2-3; TRBD2 matches 12 bases. V dropped 5 bases and J dropped 4; count of bases not matched to a gene: 4. The V gene's germline CDR1 is SEHNR and CDR2 FQNEAQ (reference sequence). The CDR3 is 15 residues long. This CDR3 reads CASSPGLAGSDTQYF. The CDR3 DNA is TGTGCCAGCAGCCCAGGACTAGCGGGGTCAGATACGCAGTATTTT.

The V gene is TRBV30, the J gene TRBJ1-6, with a tentative D call TRBD1 (6 bases). The CDR3 has 13 amino acids. Deletions cut 5 bases from V and 10 bases from J, with 15 bases between. Germline V gene sequence: CDR1 GTSNPN, CDR2 SVGIG (reference sequence). The CDR3 here is CAWETGHRSPLHF. CDR3 in DNA: TGTGCCTGGGAAACGGGACATAGATCACCCCTCCACTTT.

For the CDR3, the DNA is TGCGCCAGCAGCCAAGATCCAGGGAGAGAGACCCAGTACTTC. As protein: CASSQDPGRETQYF. J is TRBJ2-5 and V is TRBV4-3; the D call may be TRBD1 or TRBD2 (5 bases each). The length of the CDR3 is 14 residues. Germline V lookup: CDR1 LGHNA, CDR2 YSLEER. The V end was cut by 0 bases, the J end by 4 bases, with 9 bases between.

The gene calls are TRBV11-2 and TRBJ2-7; a weak D match, TRBD1 (6 bases). Trimming stripped 0 bases from V and 7 bases from J, with 7 bases between. The length of the CDR3 is 12 residues. CDR1 is SGHAT and CDR2 is FQNNGV in the germline V gene. The DNA for the CDR3 is TGTGCCAGCAGCTTAGATACAGGGGAGCAGTACTTC. Residues: CASSLDTGEQYF.

The CDR3 nucleotides read TGCAGTGCCTTAAACTATGGCTACACCTTC. It codes for CSALNYGYTF. The chain couples TRBV20-1 to TRBJ1-2; the D is unclear. Per the germline V gene, CDR1 is DFQATT and CDR2 is SNEGSKA (reference sequence). Trimming removed 6 bases at V and 2 bases at J, with 4 bases between. The CDR3 consists of 10 residues.

The chain combines TRBV15 with TRBJ2-4; D is possibly TRBD2 (5 bases). The V end was cut by 5 bases, the J end by 2 bases, with 7 bases between. Germline V CDR1 and CDR2: LNHNV, YYDKDF (reference sequence). The CDR3 is made up of 13 amino acids. CDR3 in amino acids: CATSPGTKNIQYF. The DNA for the CDR3 is TGTGCCACCAGCCCGGGAACCAAAAACATTCAGTACTTC.

V gene TRBV10-1 combines with J gene TRBJ1-1, with 7 bases that match TRBD1. The length of the CDR3 is 16 residues. CDR1 and CDR2 from the germline V gene are WNHNN and SYGVQD (reference sequence). The V segment lost 6 bases and the J segment 5 bases; nucleotides outside the gene matches: 15. CDR3 sequence: CASRETGRVPGTEAFF. For the CDR3, the DNA is TGCGCCAGCAGGGAGACAGGGCGGGTCCCAGGGACTGAAGCTTTCTTT.

This chain's CDR3 is CASSSRGGGEKLFF. Here the CDR3 DNA reads TGCGCCAGCAGCTCCCGGGGGGGTGGTGAAAAACTGTTTTTT. The chain joins TRBV5-1 to TRBJ1-4; possibly TRBD1 for D (5 bases). Per germline, CDR1 SGHRS and CDR2 YFSETQ. The CDR3 is made up of 14 amino acids. The ends were cut back, 3 bases at V and 7 bases at J, with 13 bases in the middle.

The chain has TRBV5-6 and TRBJ2-1, with no clear D. CDR1 and CDR2 (germline): SGHDT, YYEEEE. Trimming left V 4 bases short and J 3 bases short, with 14 bases between. CDR3 length equals 15 residues. The CDR3 nucleotides are TGTGCCAGCAGCGGGTTAAGCGAAATCTACAATGAGCAGTTCTTC. The encoded protein is CASSGLSEIYNEQFF.

The J gene is TRBJ2-7, the V gene TRBV5-1, with 8 bases aligning to TRBD1. Germline V gives CDR1 SGHRS, CDR2 YFSETQ. The trim removed 0 bases at V and 3 bases at J, leaving 5 bases unmatched. The CDR3 spans 15 residues. CDR3 in amino acids: CASSLAQGVYYEQYF. The CDR3 DNA reads TGCGCCAGCAGCTTGGCACAGGGGGTGTACTACGAGCAGTACTTC.

About this clone: A junction boundary mismatches the germline segment, possibly from a read error. The chain recombines TRBV7-9 with TRBJ2-1; tentatively, D is TRBD1 (6 bases). This CDR3 has 21 amino acids. Per germline, CDR1 SEHNR and CDR2 FQNEAQ (reference sequence). CDR3: CASTIVGGQRFRWGSYNEQFF. DNA for the CDR3: TGTGCCAGCACCATTGTAGGAGGACAGCGGTTCCGGTGGGGCTCCTACAATGAGCAATTCTTC.